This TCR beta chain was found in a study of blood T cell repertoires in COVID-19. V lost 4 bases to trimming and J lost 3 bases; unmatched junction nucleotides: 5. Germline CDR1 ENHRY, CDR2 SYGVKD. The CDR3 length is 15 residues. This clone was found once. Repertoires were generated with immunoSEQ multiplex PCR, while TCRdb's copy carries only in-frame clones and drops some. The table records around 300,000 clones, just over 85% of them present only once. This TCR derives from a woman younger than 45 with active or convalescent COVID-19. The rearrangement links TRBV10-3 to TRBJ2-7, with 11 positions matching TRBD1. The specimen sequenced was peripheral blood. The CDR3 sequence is CAISGPGQGVYEQYF. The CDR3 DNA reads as TGTGCCATCAGTGGACCGGGACAGGGGGTCTACGAGCAGTACTTC.